These 27 T cell receptor beta chains came from one sample sequenced in a study of T cell responses to AZD1222 COVID-19 vaccine. The data were produced by immunoSEQ multiplex PCR, yet TCRdb's version contains in-frame clones alone and is incomplete. The sample holds 160,000 or so clones, 87% seen once. Sequenced here: peripheral blood, sampled 28 days after the second AZD1222 dose. The receptors shown here come from an adult who received the AZD1222 COVID-19 vaccine.

This chain connects TRBV29-1 to TRBJ1-1; D perhaps matches TRBD1 (6 bases). The germline V gene has CDR1 SQVTM and CDR2 ANQGSEA. CDR3 size: 12 residues. Deletions cut 8 bases from V and 5 bases from J, with 15 bases between. DNA for the CDR3: TGCAGCTCTCGGGGGGGCCGGACTGAAGCTTTCTTT. Protein: CSSRGGRTEAFF.

The J gene is TRBJ1-5, the V gene TRBV6-5, with TRBD1 as a possible D gene (6 bases). V was shortened by 0 bases and J by 6 bases, with 12 bases between the two germline ends. Germline CDR1 reads MNHEY; CDR2 reads SVGAGI. The CDR3 spans 15 residues. For the CDR3, the DNA is TGTGCCAGCAGTTACTCGAGGGGGGCTGGTCAGCCCCAGCATTTT. This translates into CASSYSRGAGQPQHF.

This rearrangement joins TRBV30 to TRBJ1-2; D is undetermined. Germline assignment: CDR1 GTSNPN and CDR2 SVGIG (reference sequence). The CDR3 loop spans 13 amino acids. Trimming stripped 2 bases from V and 2 bases from J, with 9 bases between. The CDR3 spells CAWSSGINYGYTF. CDR3 sequence (DNA): TGTGCCTGGAGTTCTGGGATCAACTATGGCTACACCTTC.

This chain joins TRBV5-4 and TRBJ2-7; 11 positions agree with TRBD2. Germline assignment: CDR1 SGHNT and CDR2 YYREEE (reference sequence). The CDR3 covers 15 residues. Trimming cost V 4 bases and J 2 bases; bases outside gene matches: 5. As DNA, the CDR3 is TGTGCCAGCAGCCTTAGCGGGAGGGCTCCCTACGAGCAGTACTTC. Translated, it gives CASSLSGRAPYEQYF.

The chain employs TRBV28 and TRBJ2-2; the match to TRBD1 covers 8 bases. Germline CDR1 reads MDHEN; CDR2 reads SYDVKM. The CDR3 totals 12 residues. J lost 14 bases, V lost 6 bases, and 8 bases had no gene match. Here the CDR3 reads CASRADRAGLFF. CDR3 DNA sequence: TGTGCCAGCAGAGCGGACAGGGCGGGTCTGTTTTTT.

V and J are TRBV4-1 and TRBJ1-1, with 8 bases matching TRBD1. Unmatched junction bases numbered 4, after V lost 3 bases and J lost 1 base. The germline gives CDR1 MGHRA, CDR2 YSYEKL. The CDR3 spans 15 residues. CDR3 in DNA: TGCGCCAGCAGCCACAGGGGGCTCCCGAACACTGAAGCTTTCTTT. Amino acid sequence: CASSHRGLPNTEAFF.

Only a few counts were recorded for this clone. The chain joins TRBV6-5 to TRBJ2-2, with D maybe TRBD2 (5 bases). The germline V gene has CDR1 MNHEY and CDR2 SVGAGI. The V and J ends lost 6 bases and 4 bases respectively, with 12 bases between them. The CDR3 runs to 14 residues. The CDR3 DNA follows: TGTGCCAGCAGGAGTAGCGCGGGCACCGGGGAGCTGTTTTTT. As protein: CASRSSAGTGELFF.

The gene calls are TRBV28 and TRBJ2-7; 8 nucleotides align to TRBD2. Germline CDR1 MDHEN, CDR2 SYDVKM. This CDR3 comprises 15 residues. Trimming removed 4 bases from V and 4 bases from J; junction bases left unmatched: 9. CDR3 in amino acids: CASSSRGSGKYEQYF. CDR3 nucleotide sequence: TGTGCCAGCAGTTCCCGGGGTAGCGGGAAGTACGAGCAGTACTTC.

The chain couples TRBV13 to TRBJ2-2; TRBD1 might be the D (6 bases). V was shortened by 2 bases and J by 4 bases, with 14 bases between the two germline ends. The CDR3 is 16 residues long. Germline V gene sequence: CDR1 PRHDT, CDR2 FYEKMQ (reference sequence). The CDR3 reads CASSLKTGWSTGELFF. CDR3 nucleotides: TGTGCCAGCAGCTTAAAAACAGGGTGGAGCACCGGGGAGCTGTTTTTT. Based on the CDR3 plus reference TRBV13 and TRBJ2-2, the full variable domain is AAGVIQSPRHLIKEKRETATLKCYPIPRHDTVYWYQQGPGQDPQFLISFYEKMQSDKGSIPDRFSAQQFSDYHSELNMSSLELGDSALYFCASSLKTGWSTGELFFGEGSRLTVL.

This clone was found a few times. The rearrangement uses TRBV28 and TRBJ2-3, with a tentative D call TRBD1 (5 bases). V lost 8 bases to trimming and J lost 0 bases, with 9 bases between them. CDR3 length: 13 amino acids. Per the germline V gene, CDR1 is MDHEN and CDR2 is SYDVKM. CDR3 loop: CASRKGSTDTQYF. The CDR3 nucleotides are TGTGCCAGCCGCAAGGGGAGCACAGATACGCAGTATTTT.

This clone was seen a single time. The rearrangement joins TRBV28 to TRBJ2-7; D is unclear. CDR1 and CDR2 (germline): MDHEN, SYDVKM. V lost 7 bases to trimming and J lost 2 bases, with 15 bases between them. The CDR3 is 14 residues long. The DNA of the CDR3 is TGTGCCAGCACTTTTGGCAGTTCCCCCTACGAGCAGTACTTC. This translates into CASTFGSSPYEQYF.

The chain couples TRBV9 to TRBJ1-4; no reliable D call. Germline lookup yields CDR1 SGDLS and CDR2 YYNGEE. CDR3 length: 15 residues. V was shortened by 4 bases and J by 0 bases, with 10 bases between the two germline ends. The CDR3, as DNA: TGTGCCAGCAGCCAAGGTCGAGCAACTAATGAAAAACTGTTTTTT. Its translation is CASSQGRATNEKLFF.

This chain links TRBV7-2 with TRBJ2-1; D might be TRBD1 or TRBD2, each matching 6 bases. Trimming cost V 2 bases and J 0 bases, with 14 bases left between them. The CDR3 is 17 residues long. Germline V gene data show CDR1 as SGHTA and CDR2 as FQGNSA. The CDR3 nucleotides read TGTGCCAGCAGCTTAATGGGGGGCGGAAGCTCCTACAATGAGCAGTTCTTC. Its protein product is CASSLMGGGSSYNEQFF.

The V call is TRBV23-1, the J call TRBJ1-5; 8 bases agree with TRBD1. TRBV23-1 is given ORF status, its function remaining uncertain. CDR3 size: 17 residues. The J segment lost 0 bases and the V segment lost 7 bases, leaving 11 bases of the junction unmatched. CDR3 nucleotide sequence: TGCGCCAGCAAGGGAACAGGGGGGGTAGGTAGCAATCAGCCCCAGCATTTT. It encodes CASKGTGGVGSNQPQHF.

The chain is built from TRBV7-2 and TRBJ2-2; D tentatively fits TRBD1 or TRBD2 (5 bases each). Trimming removed 6 bases at V and 6 bases at J, with 11 bases between. This CDR3 region has 13 residues. Germline V lookup: CDR1 SGHTA, CDR2 FQGNSA. CDR3 coding DNA: TGTGCCAGCAGATATATGGGACCCGGGGAGCTGTTTTTT. Protein: CASRYMGPGELFF.

This rearrangement joins TRBV19 to TRBJ2-3, with a possible D match to TRBD1 (5 bases). Germline lookup yields CDR1 LNHDA and CDR2 SQIVND (reference sequence). Trimming stripped 6 bases from V and 13 bases from J, with 14 bases between. CDR3 length equals 11 residues. CDR3 amino acids: CASRQGEAKYF. For the CDR3, the DNA is TGTGCCAGTAGGCAGGGCGAGGCTAAGTATTTT.

The rearrangement links TRBV6-5 to TRBJ1-4; 7 nucleotides line up with TRBD1. CDR1 is MNHEY and CDR2 is SVGAGI in the germline V gene. The CDR3 runs to 16 residues. The V and J ends lost 0 bases and 7 bases, in that order; junction bases with no gene match: 8. CDR3 in DNA: TGTGCCAGCAGTTACTCCGAGGCAGGGGGTAGTGAAAAACTGTTTTTT. This translates into CASSYSEAGGSEKLFF.

The rearrangement links TRBV29-1 to TRBJ2-1, with a possible D match to TRBD2 (5 bases). The CDR3 has 17 amino acids. V was clipped by 6 bases and J by 0 bases, with 21 bases between them. Germline lookup yields CDR1 SQVTM and CDR2 ANQGSEA. The CDR3 sequence: CSVDTGLVRTSYNEQFF. The CDR3, as DNA: TGCAGCGTAGATACGGGGTTGGTGAGAACCTCCTACAATGAGCAGTTCTTC.

The rearrangement links TRBV6-1 to TRBJ2-4, with D tentatively TRBD1 (6 bases). V dropped 3 bases and J dropped 6 bases, with 18 bases sitting between them. Germline assignment: CDR1 MNHNS and CDR2 SASEGT. The CDR3 is 16 residues long. As DNA, the CDR3 is TGTGCCAGCAGTGATTCCGTCGGGGCAGGGGTAAACATTCAGTACTTC. Amino acid sequence: CASSDSVGAGVNIQYF.

This clone has just a few counts. The chain links TRBV19 to TRBJ2-3, with 7 positions matching TRBD2. The V gene end was trimmed by 1 base and the J gene end by 6 bases; junction bases not matched to a gene: 10. Germline V CDR1 and CDR2: LNHDA, SQIVND (reference sequence). The CDR3 contains 16 residues. CDR3 bases: TGTGCCAGTAGTATAGGTGGAGCGGGACCGGGGGATACGCAGTATTTT. Translation gives CASSIGGAGPGDTQYF.

This rearrangement joins TRBV6-5 to TRBJ2-3; the D is unclear. Trimming took 2 bases from V and 6 from J, leaving 6 bases between them. The CDR3 totals 12 residues. Germline-derived CDR1 and CDR2 are MNHEY and SVGAGI. The CDR3 DNA follows: TGTGCCAGCAGTTACGACCCGGATACGCAGTATTTT. Its translation: CASSYDPDTQYF.

J is TRBJ2-7 and V is TRBV11-2; no clear D. The germline V and J ends were trimmed by 5 bases and 2 bases, with 16 bases remaining between them. Germline V gene sequence: CDR1 SGHAT, CDR2 FQNNGV. CDR3 length: 15 residues. CDR3 DNA: TGTGCCAGCAGCCCTGCCTCTGGCGGTACCTACGAGCAGTACTTC. Amino acids: CASSPASGGTYEQYF.

A few counts support this clone. The J gene is TRBJ1-5, the V gene TRBV28; perhaps TRBD1 as D (5 bases). V lost 11 bases to trimming and J lost 1 base, with 18 bases between them. CDR1 MDHEN and CDR2 SYDVKM come from the germline V gene. This CDR3 has 15 residues. CDR3 sequence: CAGSTGDLSNQPQHF. The CDR3 DNA reads TGTGCCGGATCTACGGGGGACCTAAGCAATCAGCCCCAGCATTTT. Full variable domain (rest looked up from reference TRBV28 and TRBJ1-5): DVKVTQSSRYLVKRTGEKVFLECVQDMDHENMFWYRQDPGLGLRLIYFSYDVKMKEKGDIPEGYSVSREKKERFSLILESASTNQTSMYLCAGSTGDLSNQPQHFGDGTRLSIL.

The genes are TRBV5-1 and TRBJ1-2; 7 nucleotides align to TRBD1. The CDR3 has 13 amino acids. V gave up 4 bases and J gave up 4 bases; unmatched junction bases: 4. The germline V gene encodes CDR1 SGHRS and CDR2 YFSETQ. This CDR3 is CASSEGAAYGYTF. The DNA for the CDR3 is TGCGCCAGCAGCGAGGGGGCGGCCTATGGCTACACCTTC.

The CDR3 loop is CASSPSGTGSAKLFF. For the CDR3, the DNA is TGTGCCAGCAGCCCATCAGGGACAGGGTCTGCAAAACTGTTTTTT. The chain carries TRBV9 and TRBJ1-4, with 9 bases matching TRBD1. The CDR3 has 15 amino acids. The ends lost 4 bases at V and 10 bases at J; junction bases unmatched: 11. Germline V gives CDR1 SGDLS, CDR2 YYNGEE.

This clone was recorded a few times. This chain uses TRBV7-8 with TRBJ1-5; 7 bases agree with TRBD1. The ends lost 4 bases at V and 2 bases at J; junction bases unmatched: 5. This CDR3 has 15 amino acids. Germline-derived CDR1 and CDR2 are SGHVS and FQNEAQ. The DNA for the CDR3 is TGTGCCAGCAGCTCACAGGGGACCGGCAATCAGCCCCAGCATTTT. It codes for CASSSQGTGNQPQHF.

The CDR3 sequence is CASSPLKGNTEAFF. As DNA, the CDR3 is TGTGCCAGCAGCCCGCTGAAAGGGAACACTGAAGCTTTCTTT. The rearrangement uses TRBV7-9 and TRBJ1-1; D ambiguous. Germline V lookup: CDR1 SEHNR, CDR2 FQNEAQ (reference sequence). The CDR3 contains 14 residues. V dropped 5 bases and J dropped 1 base, with 11 bases sitting between them.